A selection of T cell receptor beta chains follows, all from one sample in a study of blood T cells in healthy people across ages. MiXCR, run by TCRdb on the 5' RACE reads, gives a single entry per CDR3 protein. This sample yields around 500,000 distinct CDR3 sequences, of which roughly 48% are seen a single time; under 30% belongs to the top ten. The sequencing input was blood. Receptors were obtained from a man older than 75 in good health. Each CDR3 is given with its conserved first and last residue. The D gene is left open where the match is weak. Clone size is not always given. Where it is, it says once, few, many or a class for expanded clones.

TRBJ1-6 TRBV6-5 . . TGTGCCACCCTAGGACGGGCGAATTCACCCCTCCACTTT CATLGRANSPLHF
TRBJ2-4 TRBV4-2 . TRBD1 TGTGCCAGCAGCCAGAGGACAGGGGGCTTTACTACGGAATCAGACATTCAGTACTTC CASSQRTGGFTTESDIQYF
TRBJ1-2 TRBV6-4 . . TGTGCCAGCAGCATGGAACAGGGAGACTATGGCTACACCTTC CASSMEQGDYGYTF
TRBJ2-5 TRBV28 . TRBD1 TGTGCCAGCAGCGGGGGGACAGGGAAAGGTATTTCGGGAGAGACCCAGTACTTC CASSGGTGKGISGETQYF
TRBJ1-1 TRBV3-1 . . TGTGTCAGCAGCCACACAGGCCCCACTGAAGCTTTCTTT CVSSHTGPTEAFF
TRBJ1-6 TRBV6-5 . . TGTGCCAGCAGGAAGTTCGGTTCACCCCTCCACTTT CASRKFGSPLHF
TRBJ2-3 TRBV3-1 . . TGTGCCAGCAGCCGTCCCGGTACGGGAGATACGCAGTATTTT CASSRPGTGDTQYF
TRBJ2-7 TRBV12-3/TRBV12-4 few TRBD1 TGTGCCAGCAGTCTCCGGGACAGGGAGTCGGAGCAGTACTTC CASSLRDRESEQYF
TRBJ1-2 TRBV7-2 . . TGTGCCAGCAGCCGAAACAGGGATGGCTACACCTTC CASSRNRDGYTF
TRBJ1-5 TRBV7-2 few TRBD1 TGTGCCAGCAGCTCCCTCGGGGGACAGGGCAATCAGCCCCAGCATTTT CASSSLGGQGNQPQHF
TRBJ1-2 TRBV7-2 . . TGTGCCGTACGGCCCGCGACGTCCTTTGGCTACATCTTC CAVRPATSFGYIF
TRBJ2-1 TRBV7-6 . TRBD2 TGTGCCAGCAGCCCCGGACTAGCGGGCCCTAATACCTACAATGAGCAGTTCTTC CASSPGLAGPNTYNEQFF
TRBJ2-3 TRBV4-3 . . TGCGCCAGCAGCCAAGAACCTTTTGGCCAGCGCACAGATACGCAGTATTTT CASSQEPFGQRTDTQYF
TRBJ2-7 TRBV7-2 . . TGTGCCAGCAGCTTTTGGAAGGGGGTCCAGAGGAAGCAGTACTTC CASSFWKGVQRKQYF
TRBJ2-7 TRBV28 . . TGTGCCAGCAAACCGCGGTATAGCTCCTACGAGCAGTACTTC CASKPRYSSYEQYF
TRBJ2-4 TRBV11-2 . . TGTGCCAGCAGCTTAGATACAGGAATAGCCAAAAACATTCAGTACTTC CASSLDTGIAKNIQYF
TRBJ2-7 TRBV4-1 . . TGCGCCAGCAGCCAAGACTCAGCCTACGAGCAGTACTTC CASSQDSAYEQYF
TRBJ2-3 TRBV7-2 . TRBD2 TGTGCCAGCAGCTTAGTTGCGGGGGGGCCGGATACGCAGTATTTT CASSLVAGGPDTQYF